The 30 T cell receptor beta chains in this list originate from one sample, sequenced in a study of T cells in Graves' hyperthyroidism and ophthalmopathy. Regions amplified from RNA transcripts were the TCR beta CDR3 regions. Using the HTBI primer set, a first-round RT-PCR was run on the TCR CDR3. MiXCR, run by TCRdb on the multiplex PCR reads, gives a single entry per CDR3 protein. The sample yields approximately 400,000 distinct CDR3 sequences, about 15% seen once. Specimen: blood. The receptors were sampled from a young woman with Graves' hyperthyroidism that later progressed to Graves' ophthalmopathy.

This clonotype has a count of ten or more. The chain combines TRBV12-3 or TRBV12-4 with TRBJ1-5; D is uncertain. The V end was cut by 3 bases, the J end by 0 bases, with 9 bases between. This CDR3 has 15 amino acids. The CDR3 DNA reads as TGTGCCAGCAGTTTGAATGGGGATAGCAATCAGCCCCAGCATTTT. Translating gives CASSLNGDSNQPQHF.

Details on this clonotype: A much larger clone differs from this one at a single base, so this may be a read error. This chain links TRBV28 with TRBJ2-3, with 7 nucleotides matching TRBD2. The J segment lost 2 bases and the V segment lost 4 bases, leaving 6 bases of the junction unmatched. This CDR3 region has 15 residues. Per the germline V gene, CDR1 is MDHEN and CDR2 is SYDVKM. CDR3 sequence (DNA): TGTGCCAGCAGTTCCGGGGGAGGGTACACAGATACGCAGTATTTT. Translating gives CASSSGGGYTDTQYF.

This clonotype is labeled as medium-sized. V usage is TRBV12-3 or TRBV12-4 and J usage is TRBJ1-2; the D is unclear. The CDR3 runs to 12 residues. Trimming removed 3 bases from V and 2 bases from J, with 4 bases in between. The CDR3 reads CASSFWNYGYTF. The CDR3 coding sequence is TGTGCCAGCAGTTTCTGGAACTATGGCTACACCTTC.

This clonotype has ten or more counts. The V call is TRBV3-1, the J call TRBJ2-1; a weak D match, TRBD2 (5 bases). Looked up from germline, CDR1 is LGHDT and CDR2 is YNNKEL (reference sequence). This CDR3 is 16 amino acids long. The V gene lost 1 base and the J gene lost 6 bases, with 16 bases spanning the gap. The CDR3 bases are TGTGCCAGCAGCCAAGGAGATAGCGTCACCATCAATGAGCAGTTCTTC. As protein: CASSQGDSVTINEQFF.

This clonotype was seen many times. The rearrangement uses TRBV20-1 and TRBJ2-3, with TRBD1 matching 7 bases. Per germline, CDR1 DFQATT and CDR2 SNEGSKA (reference sequence). This CDR3 contains 17 residues. The V gene end was trimmed by 6 bases and the J gene end by 0 bases; junction bases not matched to a gene: 15. The CDR3 DNA follows: TGCAGTGCGCGAGGTCTGGGACAGTCACCTAGCACAGATACGCAGTATTTT. This encodes CSARGLGQSPSTDTQYF.

This clonotype was seen a handful of times. The chain uses TRBV2 and TRBJ2-1; TRBD2 might be the D (6 bases). The germline V and J ends were trimmed by 8 bases and 0 bases, with 14 bases remaining between them. This CDR3 spans 15 amino acids. Germline assignment: CDR1 SNHLY and CDR2 FYNNEI. In DNA form, the CDR3 reads TGTGCCAGCGACGGCGGGACCAGCTCCTACAATGAGCAGTTCTTC. As protein: CASDGGTSSYNEQFF.

This clonotype has ten or more counts. The V call is TRBV20-1, the J call TRBJ2-3; TRBD2 matches at 11 bases. Germline V gene lookup returns CDR1 DFQATT and CDR2 SNEGSKA (reference sequence). V lost 1 base to trimming and J lost 0 bases; unmatched junction nucleotides: 9. CDR3 length equals 18 residues. The CDR3 sequence: CSARVSSGRPTSTDTQYF. The DNA of the CDR3 is TGCAGTGCTAGAGTGTCTAGCGGGAGGCCTACTAGCACAGATACGCAGTATTTT.

This clonotype was counted a few times. The chain recombines TRBV6-4 with TRBJ1-6, with D possibly being TRBD1 (6 bases). The CDR3 runs to 15 residues. Germline V gene lookup returns CDR1 MRHNA and CDR2 SNTAGT. V gave up 6 bases and J gave up 7 bases, with 16 bases separating them. Here the CDR3 DNA reads TGTGCCAGCAGAACGGACAGCAGAGCCAATTCACCCCTCCACTTT. Protein product: CASRTDSRANSPLHF.

V and J are TRBV7-9 and TRBJ2-2; a possible D gene is TRBD2 (6 bases). The V gene's germline CDR1 is SEHNR and CDR2 FQNEAQ (reference sequence). This CDR3 comprises 20 residues. V was pared by 5 bases and J by 9 bases, with 34 bases between. The CDR3 protein is CASSLKPGLDMGTIYRELFF. The CDR3 coding sequence is TGTGCCAGCAGCCTAAAACCGGGACTCGATATGGGGACGATTTACAGGGAGCTGTTTTTT.

Notes on this clonotype: The junction does not match germline at one end; this may be a read error. The chain employs TRBV6-1 and TRBJ2-1; D might be TRBD1 (8 bases). The CDR3 runs 13 residues. Germline V CDR1 and CDR2: MNHNS, SASEGT. In DNA, the CDR3 is TGTGCCAGCAAGGACAGGGACTACAGTGAGCAGTTCTTC. Protein sequence: CASKDRDYSEQFF.

In its sample, this clonotype was seen a few times. The chain employs TRBV29-1 and TRBJ2-6; 8 bases match TRBD1. CDR1 and CDR2 from the germline V gene are SQVTM and ANQGSEA. This CDR3 contains 18 residues. With V trimmed by 0 bases and J by 2 bases, 9 bases remained unmatched. The DNA of the CDR3 is TGCAGCGTTGAAGAAGAGGACAGGGCCCTGACTGGGGCCAACGTCCTGACTTTC. This gives the protein CSVEEEDRALTGANVLTF.

This clonotype was picked up many times. The chain recombines TRBV28 with TRBJ2-7; TRBD2 is a possible D gene (7 bases). V gave up 7 bases and J gave up 2 bases, with 15 bases separating them. Per the germline V gene, CDR1 is MDHEN and CDR2 is SYDVKM. The CDR3 runs to 14 residues. This chain's CDR3 is CASTLGGGPYEQYF. The CDR3 DNA follows: TGTGCCAGCACCCTAGGGGGGGGTCCCTACGAGCAGTACTTC.

This clonotype has only a few counts. This chain links TRBV6-5 with TRBJ2-5; maybe TRBD1 (5 bases). Germline CDR1 is MNHEY and CDR2 is SVGAGI. This CDR3 has 14 residues. Trimming removed 2 bases from V and 7 bases from J, with 14 bases in between. CDR3 sequence: CASSYADSPGTQYF. CDR3 nucleotides: TGTGCCAGCAGTTACGCCGACAGCCCGGGGACCCAGTACTTC.

This clonotype was picked up many times. This rearrangement joins TRBV28 to TRBJ2-7; tentatively, D is TRBD2 (6 bases). This CDR3 contains 14 residues. CDR1 is MDHEN, CDR2 SYDVKM, per germline. Trimming cost V 4 bases and J 4 bases, with 14 bases left between them. This CDR3 reads CASSWADSGYEQYF. CDR3 DNA sequence: TGTGCCAGCAGTTGGGCCGACAGCGGGTACGAGCAGTACTTC.

V gene TRBV19 combines with J gene TRBJ2-3; D is undetermined. Trimming stripped 5 bases from V and 2 bases from J, with 17 bases between. The CDR3 length is 16 residues. Looked up from germline, CDR1 is LNHDA and CDR2 is SQIVND (reference sequence). Written as DNA, the CDR3 is TGTGCCAGTAGTTCTCGACTCCAAAAGCCCACAGATACGCAGTATTTT. Amino acid sequence: CASSSRLQKPTDTQYF. The variable domain in full, with the rest retrieved from reference TRBV19 and TRBJ2-3, is DGGITQSPKYLFRKEGQNVTLSCEQNLNHDAMYWYRQDPGQGLRLIYYSQIVNDFQKGDIAEGYSVSREKKESFPLTVTSAQKNPTAFYLCASSSRLQKPTDTQYFGPGTRLTVL.

This clonotype has ten or more counts. The chain uses TRBV11-1 and TRBJ1-2; D gene unclear. Germline V gives CDR1 SGHAT, CDR2 FQDESV (reference sequence). V was shortened by 1 base and J by 5 bases, with 11 bases between the two germline ends. The CDR3 sequence is 14 residues long. The CDR3: CASSLVQGRYGYTF. The DNA of the CDR3 is TGTGCCAGCAGCTTAGTACAAGGACGTTATGGCTACACCTTC.

This clonotype was counted at least ten times. This chain links TRBV28 with TRBJ2-1; 9 bases map to TRBD2. CDR3 size: 16 residues. From germline, CDR1 is MDHEN and CDR2 SYDVKM. J was trimmed by 6 bases and V by 3 bases; bases with no gene match: 9. For the CDR3, the DNA is TGTGCCAGCAGTTTGGACCTAGCGGGAACTCGCAATGAGCAGTTCTTC. Amino acid sequence: CASSLDLAGTRNEQFF.

This clonotype was counted a few times. The chain uses TRBV5-5 and TRBJ2-2, with D possibly being TRBD1 (5 bases). CDR1 is SGHKS, CDR2 YYEKEE, per germline (reference sequence). This CDR3 is built from 16 residues. V lost 1 base to trimming and J lost 3 bases, with 13 bases between them. For the CDR3, the DNA is TGTGCCAGCAGCTTGTCTAGGGGTGTGGACACCGGGGAGCTGTTTTTT. Amino acid sequence: CASSLSRGVDTGELFF.

This clonotype has a count of ten or more. The chain recombines TRBV12-3 or TRBV12-4 with TRBJ2-5; TRBD1 aligns across 8 bases. V gave up 6 bases and J gave up 4 bases; unmatched junction bases: 10. The CDR3 loop spans 15 amino acids. The CDR3 spells CASSLRGLVGETQYF. CDR3 nucleotides: TGTGCCAGCAGCCTCAGGGGGCTAGTAGGAGAGACCCAGTACTTC.

This clonotype was seen many times. The chain couples TRBV28 to TRBJ2-7; D ambiguous. The CDR3 runs to 11 residues. Trimming removed 9 bases from V and 3 bases from J, with 9 bases in between. Germline values: CDR1 MDHEN, CDR2 SYDVKM. The CDR3, as DNA: TGTGCCAGTGGCGACGTCTACGAGCAGTACTTC. Translating gives CASGDVYEQYF.

This clonotype came up a few times. The genes are TRBV7-9 and TRBJ2-4, with D possibly being TRBD1 (5 bases). Germline loops: CDR1 SEHNR, CDR2 FQNEAQ (reference sequence). CDR3 size: 17 residues. Trimming shortened V by 1 base and J by 0 bases, and 13 bases separated the two germline ends. The CDR3 loop reads CASSLDTGLRAKNIQYF. The CDR3 DNA follows: TGTGCCAGCAGCTTAGATACAGGCCTACGAGCCAAAAACATTCAGTACTTC.

As for this clonotype: A read error is likely, as this CDR3 ends without the conserved phenylalanine or tryptophan. This sequence joins TRBV12-3 or TRBV12-4 and TRBJ2-3, with a possible D match to TRBD1 (7 bases). The V gene lost 2 bases and the J gene lost 0 bases, with 15 bases spanning the gap. This CDR3 spans 17 amino acids. Written as DNA, the CDR3 is TGTGCCAGCAGTTTATACAGGGGCGGGAAAAGCACAGATACGCAGTATCTT. Its protein product is CASSLYRGGKSTDTQYL.

As to this clonotype: Given a much more abundant clone one base away, this may be a read error. The rearrangement uses TRBV11-2 and TRBJ1-1; tentatively, D is TRBD1 (5 bases). Trimming removed 7 bases at V and 1 base at J, with 13 bases between. Germline lookup yields CDR1 SGHAT and CDR2 FQNNGV. The CDR3 is 14 amino acids. Written as DNA, the CDR3 is TGTGCCAGCACTCGAGGGGAGCCGAACACTGAAGCTTTCTTT. Translation: CASTRGEPNTEAFF.

With respect to this clonotype: A read error is possible here, since a much larger clone lies one base away. The chain is built from TRBV7-2 and TRBJ2-1; no clear D gene. This CDR3 spans 13 amino acids. Trimming removed 5 bases at V and 4 bases at J, with 9 bases between. Germline V gene lookup returns CDR1 SGHTA and CDR2 FQGNSA. DNA for the CDR3: TGTGCCAGCAGCCTGACGGAGTACAATGAGCAGTTCTTC. Its translation is CASSLTEYNEQFF.

This clonotype was seen ten or more times. The chain has TRBV2 and TRBJ1-5; 7 nucleotides agree with TRBD1. CDR1 is SNHLY, CDR2 FYNNEI, per germline. This CDR3 is built from 19 residues. Germline trimming cut 5 bases from V and 1 base from J; bases unmatched to any gene: 17. CDR3 sequence reads: CASSQTGQFIYLSNQPQHF. As DNA, the CDR3 is TGTGCCAGCAGTCAAACGGGACAGTTTATATATTTGAGCAATCAGCCCCAGCATTTT.

This clonotype was counted between two and nine times. V gene TRBV28 combines with J gene TRBJ1-1; the D is unclear. Looked up from germline, CDR1 is MDHEN and CDR2 is SYDVKM. This CDR3 is built from 14 residues. V lost 5 bases and J 4 bases, leaving 14 bases between the germline ends. The CDR3 is CASSGTSVVTEAFF. The CDR3 coding sequence is TGTGCCAGCAGTGGCACCTCCGTCGTCACTGAAGCTTTCTTT.

This clonotype was observed at least ten times. The chain joins TRBV10-3 to TRBJ2-5; D not certain. This CDR3 is 15 amino acids long. Per the germline V gene, CDR1 is ENHRY and CDR2 is SYGVKD. V was cut by 0 bases and J by 2 bases, with 10 bases left in between. The CDR3 loop reads CAISESRQRQETQYF. In DNA, the CDR3 is TGTGCCATCAGTGAGTCACGGCAGAGACAAGAGACCCAGTACTTC.

This clonotype came up many times. V is TRBV6-1 and J is TRBJ2-5, with 9 positions matching TRBD1. The CDR3 is 14 amino acids. With 6 bases clipped from V and 7 bases from J, the junction kept 9 bases outside the gene matches. Germline CDR1 MNHNS, CDR2 SASEGT. CDR3 amino acids: CASRGTGRQATQYF. In DNA form, the CDR3 reads TGTGCCAGCAGGGGGACAGGGCGGCAGGCGACCCAGTACTTC.

In its sample, this clonotype was seen a few times. The CDR3 protein is CATLVGGSYNEQFF. DNA of the CDR3: TGTGCCACTTTAGTCGGGGGATCCTACAATGAGCAGTTCTTC. The chain employs TRBV6-2 or TRBV6-3 and TRBJ2-1, with D possibly being TRBD2 (6 bases). There are 14 residues in the CDR3. V was trimmed by 10 bases and J by 1 base, leaving 14 bases between them. CDR1 and CDR2 (germline): MNHEY, SVGEGT.

A few counts support this clonotype. This rearrangement joins TRBV20-1 to TRBJ1-2; D ambiguous. Germline assignment: CDR1 DFQATT and CDR2 SNEGSKA (reference sequence). The length of the CDR3 is 15 residues. V lost 1 base, J lost 0 bases, and 12 bases lay in between. The CDR3 DNA follows: TGCAGTGCTAGAGGTACAGCCGAATCTAACTATGGCTACACCTTC. Residues: CSARGTAESNYGYTF.